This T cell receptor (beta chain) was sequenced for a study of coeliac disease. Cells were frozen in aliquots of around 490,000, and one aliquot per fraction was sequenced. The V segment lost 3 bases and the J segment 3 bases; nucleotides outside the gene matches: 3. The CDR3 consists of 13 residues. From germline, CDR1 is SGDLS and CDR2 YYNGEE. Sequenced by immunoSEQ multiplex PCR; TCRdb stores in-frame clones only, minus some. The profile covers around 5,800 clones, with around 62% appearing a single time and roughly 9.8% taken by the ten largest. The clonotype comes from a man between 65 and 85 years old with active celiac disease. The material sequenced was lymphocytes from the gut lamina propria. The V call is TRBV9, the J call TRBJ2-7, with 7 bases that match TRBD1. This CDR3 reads CASSGQGYYEQYF. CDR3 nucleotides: TGTGCCAGCAGCGGACAGGGCTACTACGAGCAGTACTTC.